Given below is one T cell receptor beta chain in context. The antigen is undetermined. TCRdb re-called the 5' RACE reads with MiXCR, one entry per CDR3 protein. This table holds a few hundred thousand distinct CDR3 sequences, more than 20% found once. This sample is drawn from a study of CD8 T cells in ankylosing spondylitis. Broader study findings: Within ankylosing spondylitis blood, a TCR beta motif made up of seven to nine highly homologous variants appeared to be characteristic. Previously reported in reactive arthritis synovial fluid and blood were some of the motif variants. Disease-linked clones were CD8+ and relatively rare in peripheral blood.

The germline V gene encodes CDR1 SGHRS and CDR2 YFSETQ. J lost 16 bases, V lost 0 bases, and 12 bases had no gene match. CDR3 length equals 16 residues. The V call is TRBV5-1, the J call TRBJ2-4, with 14 bases matching TRBD2. The receptor was isolated from a male donor with ankylosing spondylitis. Material for sequencing was blood, either unsorted or a sorted T cell fraction (not recorded which). The CDR3 loop reads CASSLGPGTSGSPPYF. The CDR3 region has the DNA TGCGCCAGCAGCTTGGGTCCTGGGACTAGCGGGAGCCCCCCATACTTC.